The clone carrying this T cell receptor beta chain was counted ten times or more. The sample is drawn from a study of T cells in Graves' hyperthyroidism and ophthalmopathy. Germline CDR1 and CDR2: KGHSH and LQKENI. The CDR3 spans 16 residues. The V gene end was trimmed by 3 bases and the J gene end by 0 bases; junction bases not matched to a gene: 4. Using RNA transcripts as the source, TCR beta CDR3 regions were amplified. TCR CDR3 regions were first amplified by RT-PCR with HTBI primers. TCRdb re-called the multiplex PCR reads through MiXCR, storing one row per CDR3 protein. The sample shows hundreds of thousands of distinct CDR3 sequences, roughly 15% of them seen only once.

Specimen: blood. The chain is built from TRBV18 and TRBJ1-4, with TRBD1 matching over 7 bases. The TCR originated in a woman in her 40s with Graves' ophthalmopathy. The CDR3: CASSPTGLATNEKLFF. In nucleotides, the CDR3 is TGTGCCAGCTCACCGACAGGGCTAGCAACTAATGAAAAACTGTTTTTT.